This T cell receptor beta chain stems from a study of shared clonotypes between healthy human individuals. Study-wide background: The cohort comprised a couple of women and a few men. Their ages spanned 18 to 49 years.

Looked up from germline, CDR1 is DFQATT and CDR2 is SNEGSKA (reference sequence). V was clipped by 4 bases and J by 5 bases, with 5 bases between them. The CDR3 runs to 10 residues. The DNA input per sorted-subset replicate PCR was 200 ng, corresponding to some 30,000 T cell genomes. Data came from immunoSEQ multiplex PCR; TCRdb stores just in-frame clones and leaves some out. Among millions of clones, approximately 95% were seen once, and the ten largest hold 0.39%. Turning to this clone: Other DNA sequences in this specimen translate into the identical CDR3.

Sequenced: naive CD4+ T cells from PBMCs. The subset is: CD45RA+ positively selected. The TCR originated in a man aged 18 to 29 in good health. Some clones in this sample may be carry-over from other donors' samples. The chain has TRBV20-1 and TRBJ1-1; D is unresolved. The CDR3 region has the DNA TGCAGTGCTACGGGGACTGAAGCTTTCTTT. It translates to CSATGTEAFF.